This T cell receptor beta chain comes out of a study of CXCR3 chemokines and chemotherapy response in bladder cancer. This clonotype has a count of ten or more. TCRdb used MiXCR to reprocess the PCR reads, holding one entry per CDR3 protein. The sample holds approximately 10,000 distinct CDR3 sequences, 23% seen once. The CDR3 has 16 residues. The V gene end was trimmed by 5 bases and the J gene end by 5 bases; junction bases not matched to a gene: 8. Sample acquisition took place from a patient whose treatment included neoadjuvant chemotherapy. This receptor was identified in a human donor with bladder cancer that did not respond to neoadjuvant chemotherapy. The rearrangement joins TRBV12-3 or TRBV12-4 to TRBJ2-5; 13 bases are shared with TRBD2. CDR3 loop: CASSPGGLAGRETQYF. As DNA, the CDR3 is TGTGCCAGCAGTCCCGGGGGACTAGCGGGGCGGGAGACCCAGTACTTC.